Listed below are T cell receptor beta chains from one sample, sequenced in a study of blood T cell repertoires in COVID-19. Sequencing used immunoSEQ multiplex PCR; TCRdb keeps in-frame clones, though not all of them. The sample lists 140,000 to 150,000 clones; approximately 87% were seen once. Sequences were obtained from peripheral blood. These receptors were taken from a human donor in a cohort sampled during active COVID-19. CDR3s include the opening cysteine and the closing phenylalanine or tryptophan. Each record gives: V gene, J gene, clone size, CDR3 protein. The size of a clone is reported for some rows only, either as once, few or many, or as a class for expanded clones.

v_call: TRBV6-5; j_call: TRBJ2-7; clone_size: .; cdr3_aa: CASSISPSYEQYF
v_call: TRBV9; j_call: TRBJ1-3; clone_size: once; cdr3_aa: CASSVGGPGNTIYF
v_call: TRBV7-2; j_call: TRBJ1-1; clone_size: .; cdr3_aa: CASRETGGNTEAFF
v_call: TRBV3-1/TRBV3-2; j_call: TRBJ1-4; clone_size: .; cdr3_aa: CASSQEGRSGEKLFF
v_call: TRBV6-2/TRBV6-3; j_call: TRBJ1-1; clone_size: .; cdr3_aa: CASSYGQGLGSSEAFF
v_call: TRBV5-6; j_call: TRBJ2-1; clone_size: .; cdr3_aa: CASSFRRTGPYNEQFF
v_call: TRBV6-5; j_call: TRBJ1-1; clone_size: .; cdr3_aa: CASRGTSNTEAFF
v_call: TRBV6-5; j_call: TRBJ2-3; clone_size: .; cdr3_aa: CASSRRTGTDTQYF
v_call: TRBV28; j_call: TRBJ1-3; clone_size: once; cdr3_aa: CASRIQGASGNTIYF
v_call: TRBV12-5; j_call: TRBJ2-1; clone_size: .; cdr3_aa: CASGWGTAYNEQFF
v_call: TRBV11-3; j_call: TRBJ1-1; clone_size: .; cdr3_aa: CASSLVLLRGMNTEAFF
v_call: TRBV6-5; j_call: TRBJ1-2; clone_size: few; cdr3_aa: CASSYSRDSTYGYTF
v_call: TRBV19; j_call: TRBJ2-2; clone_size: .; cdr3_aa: CASSPSGGRTGELFF
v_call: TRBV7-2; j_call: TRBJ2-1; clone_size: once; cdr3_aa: CASSPSRNEQFF
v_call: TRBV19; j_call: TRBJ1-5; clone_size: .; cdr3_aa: CASSTGLLGQPQHF
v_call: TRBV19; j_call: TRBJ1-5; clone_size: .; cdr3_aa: CASSIEGGSKPQHF